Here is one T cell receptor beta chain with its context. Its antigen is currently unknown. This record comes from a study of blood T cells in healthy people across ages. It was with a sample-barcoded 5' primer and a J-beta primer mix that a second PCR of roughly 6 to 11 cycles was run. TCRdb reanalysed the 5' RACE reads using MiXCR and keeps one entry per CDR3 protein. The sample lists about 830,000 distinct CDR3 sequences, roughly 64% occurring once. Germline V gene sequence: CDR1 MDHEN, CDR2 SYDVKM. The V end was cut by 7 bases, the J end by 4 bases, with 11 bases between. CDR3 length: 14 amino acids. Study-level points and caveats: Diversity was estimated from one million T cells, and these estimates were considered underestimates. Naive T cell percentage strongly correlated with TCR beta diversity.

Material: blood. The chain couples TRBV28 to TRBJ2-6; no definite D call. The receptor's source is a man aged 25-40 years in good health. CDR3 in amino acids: CASISRAGANVLTF. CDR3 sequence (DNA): TGTGCCAGCATAAGCCGGGCCGGGGCCAACGTCCTGACTTTC.